These T cell receptor beta chains were read from a single sample in a study of cytomegalovirus exposure and HLA in healthy donors. Method: immunoSEQ multiplex PCR; TCRdb's copy keeps in-frame clones and lacks some. The sample includes 120,000 or so clones, under 90% of them seen just once. The sample comprised PBMCs. The origin of the receptors is a female donor in good health and CMV-seropositive. Both conserved end residues are part of each CDR3. Each record gives: J gene, D gene, clone size, V gene, CDR3 protein, CDR3 DNA. A D gene is named only where the DNA matches it firmly. Size is omitted from some rows. Given values are once, few, many or a class for expanded clones.

>TRBJ1-2|TRBD1|few|TRBV30
CAWSPGTGVPYWGYTF
TGTGCCTGGAGTCCCGGGACAGGGGTTCCTTATTGGGGCTACACCTTC
>TRBJ2-3|TRBD2|.|TRBV4-3
CASSQLAGFTDTQYF
TGCGCCAGCAGCCAACTAGCGGGGTTTACAGATACGCAGTATTTT
>TRBJ1-2|.|.|TRBV21-1
CASSGPTAGGGYTF
TGTGCCAGCAGCGGCCCAACAGCAGGGGGCGGCTACACCTTC
>TRBJ2-7|.|.|TRBV5-1
CASSLESKAARYF
TGCGCCAGCAGCTTGGAGAGTAAGGCAGCGCGGTACTTC
>TRBJ1-1|.|.|TRBV10-2
CASSEGSTKLHAFF
TGCGCCAGCAGTGAGGGTTCGACAAAACTCCACGCTTTCTTT
>TRBJ2-7|.|once|TRBV20-1
CSASGLDEQYF
TGCAGTGCTTCAGGGTTGGACGAGCAGTACTTC
>TRBJ2-1|TRBD1|.|TRBV10-3
CAIGRDRTYNEQFF
TGTGCCATCGGCCGGGACAGAACATACAATGAGCAGTTCTTC
>TRBJ2-7|.|.|TRBV19
CASSPLRILRPHEQYF
TGTGCCAGTAGCCCCCTCCGTATACTGCGGCCCCACGAGCAGTACTTC
>TRBJ1-5|.|.|TRBV6-1
CASSPSFDQPQHF
TGTGCCAGCAGTCCTAGCTTCGATCAGCCCCAGCATTTT
>TRBJ1-2|TRBD1|few|TRBV9
CASSAAGTGIGYTF
TGTGCCAGCAGCGCAGCCGGGACAGGGATTGGCTACACCTTC
>TRBJ2-5|TRBD2|.|TRBV7-2
CASSTSGGAGQETQYF
TGTGCCAGCAGCACTAGCGGGGGGGCCGGGCAAGAGACCCAGTACTTC
>TRBJ2-1|TRBD2|.|TRBV7-3
CASSGLAGGAEQFF
TGTGCCAGCAGTGGACTAGCGGGGGGGGCGGAGCAGTTCTTC
>TRBJ1-3|TRBD1|.|TRBV7-6
CASSLERQGAGNTIYF
TGTGCCAGCAGCTTAGAACGACAGGGGGCTGGAAACACCATATATTTT
>TRBJ2-7|.|few|TRBV6-5
CASSVGAAYEQYF
TGTGCCAGCAGTGTGGGGGCAGCCTACGAGCAGTACTTC
>TRBJ2-3|TRBD2|.|TRBV18
CASSLGLAGRDTQYF
TGTGCCAGCTCTCTTGGACTAGCGGGGAGGGATACGCAGTATTTT
>TRBJ2-5|.|.|TRBV7-6
CASSLSGDYRETQYF
TGTGCCAGCAGCTTATCAGGGGACTACAGGGAGACCCAGTACTTC
>TRBJ2-7|TRBD1|.|TRBV6-1
CASREAQGNEQYF
TGTGCCAGCAGGGAGGCACAGGGGAACGAGCAGTACTTC
>TRBJ2-7|TRBD1|.|TRBV5-8
CASRGPGQSSYEQYF
TGTGCCAGCAGGGGACCGGGACAGTCGTCCTACGAGCAGTACTTC
>TRBJ2-7|TRBD1|.|TRBV5-1
CASSLYPTGTGQYMITYEQYF
TGCGCCAGCAGCTTATACCCAACCGGGACAGGGCAATATATGATTACCTACGAGCAGTACTTC
>TRBJ2-7|TRBD2|.|TRBV18
CASSPPSGGADEQYF
TGTGCCAGCTCACCACCTAGCGGGGGGGCTGACGAGCAGTACTTC
>TRBJ1-1|.|.|TRBV5-1
CASSLEWEAFF
TGCGCCAGCAGCTTAGAATGGGAGGCTTTCTTT
>TRBJ1-1|.|.|TRBV29-1
CSVEGVRRTEAFF
TGCAGCGTTGAAGGGGTCCGGCGGACTGAAGCTTTCTTT
>TRBJ2-7|.|.|TRBV6-5
CASSQLLYPYEQYF
TGTGCCAGCAGCCAACTTCTTTACCCCTACGAGCAGTACTTC
>TRBJ2-4|.|.|TRBV18
CASSQTGSGIQYF
TGTGCCAGCTCACAAACAGGGTCCGGCATTCAGTACTTC
>TRBJ1-3|TRBD1|.|TRBV19
CASSDRGNTIYF
TGTGCCAGTTCGGACAGGGGAAACACCATATATTTT
>TRBJ2-3|TRBD2|.|TRBV4-2
CASSQRTSGGADTQYF
TGTGCCAGCAGCCAACGGACTAGCGGGGGGGCAGATACGCAGTATTTT
>TRBJ1-1|.|.|TRBV5-1
CASSLQASNTEAFF
TGCGCCAGCAGCTTGCAGGCGTCGAACACTGAAGCTTTCTTT
>TRBJ1-2|.|once|TRBV14
CASSQGQNYGYTF
TGTGCCAGCAGCCAAGGACAGAACTATGGCTACACCTTC
>TRBJ1-2|.|.|TRBV6-6
CASSYGRDRSDYGYTF
TGTGCCAGCAGTTATGGCAGGGATAGGTCGGACTATGGCTACACCTTC
>TRBJ2-5|.|.|TRBV6-9
CASSYNRQETQYF
TGTGCCAGCAGTTACAACAGACAAGAGACCCAGTACTTC
>TRBJ1-2|.|.|TRBV6-1
CASSAFYGYTF
TGTGCCAGCAGTGCCTTCTATGGCTACACCTTC
>TRBJ2-3|TRBD1|.|TRBV5-4
CASSLKGADTQYF
TGTGCCAGCAGCTTAAAGGGGGCTGATACGCAGTATTTT
>TRBJ2-7|TRBD2|.|TRBV4-3
CASSQEWAVHRCSGGGGYEQYF
TGCGCCAGCAGCCAAGAATGGGCTGTACATCGTTGTAGCGGGGGGGGCGGCTACGAGCAGTACTTC
>TRBJ2-2|.|.|TRBV7-6
CASSTFSRAGELFF
TGTGCCAGCAGCACCTTTTCCCGGGCCGGGGAGCTGTTTTTT
>TRBJ1-1|.|.|TRBV5-1
CASSLELNTEAFF
TGCGCCAGCAGCTTGGAGCTGAACACTGAAGCTTTCTTT
>TRBJ1-2|.|.|TRBV5-1
CASSLPPAGHNYGYTF
TGCGCCAGCAGCTTGCCTCCTGCGGGCCATAACTATGGCTACACCTTC
>TRBJ2-1|TRBD1|.|TRBV7-2
CASSLGRDRSNEQFF
TGTGCCAGCAGCTTAGGGAGGGACAGGTCGAATGAGCAGTTCTTC
>TRBJ1-2|TRBD1|.|TRBV28
CASSPHSTGSHYGYTF
TGTGCCAGCAGTCCCCACTCGACAGGGTCCCACTATGGCTACACCTTC
>TRBJ2-1|TRBD1|.|TRBV9
CASSVRRGTGGYNEQFF
TGTGCCAGCAGCGTCCGCCGGGGGACAGGGGGCTACAATGAGCAGTTCTTC
>TRBJ2-2|TRBD1|.|TRBV28
CASCGTGSIRRAGELFF
TGTGCCAGTTGCGGGACAGGGTCTATACGCAGGGCCGGGGAGCTGTTTTTT
>TRBJ2-2|.|.|TRBV5-6
CASSFGQMNTGELLF
TGTGCCAGCAGCTTTGGACAGATGAACACCGGGGAGCTGCTTTTT
>TRBJ1-4|TRBD1|.|TRBV11-2
CASSRGQGREKLFF
TGTGCCAGCAGCAGAGGACAGGGGCGGGAAAAACTGTTTTTT